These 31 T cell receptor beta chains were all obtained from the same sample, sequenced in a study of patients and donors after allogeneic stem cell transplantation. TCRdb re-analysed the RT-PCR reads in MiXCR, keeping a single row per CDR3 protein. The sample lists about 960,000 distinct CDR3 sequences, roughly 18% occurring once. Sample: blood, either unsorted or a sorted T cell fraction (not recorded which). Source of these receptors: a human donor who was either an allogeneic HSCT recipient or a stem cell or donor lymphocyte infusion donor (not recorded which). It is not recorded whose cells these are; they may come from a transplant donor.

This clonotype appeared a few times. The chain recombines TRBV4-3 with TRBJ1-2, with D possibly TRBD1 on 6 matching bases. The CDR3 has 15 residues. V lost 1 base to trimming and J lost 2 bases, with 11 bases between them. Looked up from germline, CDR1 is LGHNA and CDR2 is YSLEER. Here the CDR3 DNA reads TGCGCCAGCAGCCAAGTTGGGGGCTTAAACTATGGCTACACCTTC. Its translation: CASSQVGGLNYGYTF.

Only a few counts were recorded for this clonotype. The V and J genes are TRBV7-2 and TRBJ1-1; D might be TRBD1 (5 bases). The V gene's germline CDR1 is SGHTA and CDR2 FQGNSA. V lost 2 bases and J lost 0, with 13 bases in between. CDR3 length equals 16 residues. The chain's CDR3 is CASSLHSRGMNTEAFF. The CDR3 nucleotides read TGTGCCAGCAGCTTACATAGCCGGGGGATGAACACTGAAGCTTTCTTT.

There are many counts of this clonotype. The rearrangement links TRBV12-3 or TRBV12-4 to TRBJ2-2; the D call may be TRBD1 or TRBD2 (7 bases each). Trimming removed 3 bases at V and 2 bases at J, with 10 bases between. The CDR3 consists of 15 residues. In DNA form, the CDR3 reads TGTGCCAGCAGTTTGGGAGGGGGCAACACCGGGGAGCTGTTTTTT. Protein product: CASSLGGGNTGELFF.

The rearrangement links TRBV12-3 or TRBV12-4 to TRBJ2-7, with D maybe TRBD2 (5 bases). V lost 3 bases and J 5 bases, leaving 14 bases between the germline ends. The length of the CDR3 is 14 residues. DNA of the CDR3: TGTGCCAGCAGTTTCTTGGGTCAGAGGGACGAGCAGTACTTC. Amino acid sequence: CASSFLGQRDEQYF.

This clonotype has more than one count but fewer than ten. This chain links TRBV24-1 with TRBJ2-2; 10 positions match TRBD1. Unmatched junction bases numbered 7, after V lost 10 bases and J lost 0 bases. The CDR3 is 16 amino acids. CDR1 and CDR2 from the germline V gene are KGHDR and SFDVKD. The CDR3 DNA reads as TGTGCCACTCGGACAGGGGGACTCACGAACACCGGGGAGCTGTTTTTT. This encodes CATRTGGLTNTGELFF.

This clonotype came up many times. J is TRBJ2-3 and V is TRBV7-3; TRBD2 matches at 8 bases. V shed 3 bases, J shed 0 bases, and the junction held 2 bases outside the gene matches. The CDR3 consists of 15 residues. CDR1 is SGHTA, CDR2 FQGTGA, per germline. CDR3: CASSFSGASTDTQYF. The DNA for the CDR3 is TGTGCCAGCAGCTTTAGCGGGGCTAGCACAGATACGCAGTATTTT.

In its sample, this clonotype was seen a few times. CDR3 nucleotide sequence: TGTGCCAGCCAGCGGGGGGGGGAGCAGTACTTC. Its translation: CASQRGGEQYF. The chain recombines TRBV27 with TRBJ2-7; TRBD2 agrees at 10 bases. Germline CDR1 reads MNHEY; CDR2 reads SMNVEV (reference sequence). The ends lost 8 bases at V and 7 bases at J; junction bases unmatched: 2. The CDR3 has 11 amino acids.

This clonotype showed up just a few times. CDR3 DNA: TGTGCCACCAGTGATAGGACAGCGGAACGATACACAGATACGCAGTATTTT. Translation: CATSDRTAERYTDTQYF. The chain couples TRBV24-1 to TRBJ2-3, with D perhaps matching TRBD1 (6 bases). V shed 3 bases and J shed 2 bases, with 17 bases lying between them. The CDR3 contains 17 residues. Germline lookup yields CDR1 KGHDR and CDR2 SFDVKD.

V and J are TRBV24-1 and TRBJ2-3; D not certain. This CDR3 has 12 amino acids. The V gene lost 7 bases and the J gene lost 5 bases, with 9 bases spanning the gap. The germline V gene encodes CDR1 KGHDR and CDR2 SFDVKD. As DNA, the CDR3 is TGTGCCACCAGCCTTTCTGGAGATACGCAGTATTTT. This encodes CATSLSGDTQYF.

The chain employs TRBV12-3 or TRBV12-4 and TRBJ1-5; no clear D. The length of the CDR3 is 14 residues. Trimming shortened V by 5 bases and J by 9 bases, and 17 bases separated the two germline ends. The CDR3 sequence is CASSGGRGVGPQHF. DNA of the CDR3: TGTGCCAGCAGTGGAGGGAGAGGCGTGGGGCCCCAGCATTTT.

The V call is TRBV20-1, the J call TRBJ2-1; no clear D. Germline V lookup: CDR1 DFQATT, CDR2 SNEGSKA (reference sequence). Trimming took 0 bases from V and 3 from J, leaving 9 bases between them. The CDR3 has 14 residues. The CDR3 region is CSARDVARYNEQFF. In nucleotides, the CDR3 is TGCAGTGCTAGAGACGTGGCGCGCTACAATGAGCAGTTCTTC.

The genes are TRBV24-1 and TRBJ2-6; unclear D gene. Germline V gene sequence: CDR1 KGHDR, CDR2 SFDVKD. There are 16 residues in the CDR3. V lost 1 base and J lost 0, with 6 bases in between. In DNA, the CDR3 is TGTGCCACCAGTGATTTTTCCGGCTCTGGGGCCAACGTCCTGACTTTC. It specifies CATSDFSGSGANVLTF.

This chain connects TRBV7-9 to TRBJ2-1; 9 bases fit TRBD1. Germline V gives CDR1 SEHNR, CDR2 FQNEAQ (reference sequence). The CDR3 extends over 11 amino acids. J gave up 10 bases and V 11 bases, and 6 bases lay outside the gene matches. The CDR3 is CAADRGGEQFF. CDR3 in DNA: TGTGCCGCGGACAGGGGTGGCGAGCAGTTCTTC.

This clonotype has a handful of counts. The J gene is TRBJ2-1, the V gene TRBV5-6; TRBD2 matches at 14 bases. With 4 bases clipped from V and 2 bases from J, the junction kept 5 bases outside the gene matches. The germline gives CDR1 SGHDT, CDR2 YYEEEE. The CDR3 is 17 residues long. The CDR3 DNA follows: TGTGCCAGCAGCGATTGGACTAGCGGGGGGACCTACAATGAGCAGTTCTTC. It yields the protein CASSDWTSGGTYNEQFF.

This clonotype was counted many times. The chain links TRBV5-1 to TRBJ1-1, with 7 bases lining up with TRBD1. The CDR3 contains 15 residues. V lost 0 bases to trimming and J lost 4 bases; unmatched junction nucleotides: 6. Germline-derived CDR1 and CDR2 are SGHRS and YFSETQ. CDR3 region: CASSLGQGRSTEAFF. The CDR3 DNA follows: TGCGCCAGCAGCTTGGGACAGGGAAGGTCCACTGAAGCTTTCTTT.

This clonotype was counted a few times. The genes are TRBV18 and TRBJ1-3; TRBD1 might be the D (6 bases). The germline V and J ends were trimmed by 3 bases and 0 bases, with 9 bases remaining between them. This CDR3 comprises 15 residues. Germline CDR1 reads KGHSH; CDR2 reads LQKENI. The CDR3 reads CASSPPGASGNTIYF. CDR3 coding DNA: TGTGCCAGCTCACCCCCGGGGGCCTCTGGAAACACCATATATTTT.

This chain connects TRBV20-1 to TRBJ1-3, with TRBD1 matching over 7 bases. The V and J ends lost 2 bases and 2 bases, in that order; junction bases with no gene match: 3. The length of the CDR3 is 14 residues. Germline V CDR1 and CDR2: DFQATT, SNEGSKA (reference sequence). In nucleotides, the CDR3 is TGCAGTGCTAGACCCGGGACAGCTGGAAACACCATATATTTT. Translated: CSARPGTAGNTIYF.

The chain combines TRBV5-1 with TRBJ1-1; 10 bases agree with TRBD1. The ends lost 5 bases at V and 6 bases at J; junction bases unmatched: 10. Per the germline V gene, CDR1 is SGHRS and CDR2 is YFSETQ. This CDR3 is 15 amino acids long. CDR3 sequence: CASRPLDRGTAEAFF. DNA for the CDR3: TGCGCCAGCAGACCCCTGGACAGGGGGACTGCTGAAGCTTTCTTT.

The CDR3 is CASSSQGSSGELFF. DNA for the CDR3: TGCGCCAGCAGTTCACAGGGATCCTCCGGGGAGCTGTTTTTT. The rearrangement joins TRBV5-1 to TRBJ2-2, with a possible D match to TRBD1 (6 bases). The CDR3 length is 14 residues. The germline V gene encodes CDR1 SGHRS and CDR2 YFSETQ. V lost 5 bases and J lost 6, with 14 bases in between.

The CDR3 DNA sequence: TGTGCCAGCAGCCCCGGACAGGGGTGGACTAACTATGGCTACACCTTC. Residues: CASSPGQGWTNYGYTF. V gene TRBV7-8 combines with J gene TRBJ1-2, with 9 bases matching TRBD1. V dropped 5 bases and J dropped 0; count of bases not matched to a gene: 7. CDR1 is SGHVS, CDR2 FQNEAQ, per germline. The CDR3 spans 16 residues.

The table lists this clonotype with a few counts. In nucleotides, the CDR3 is TGCGCCAGCAGCTTGGAAGTCGCCGGGGAGCAGTTCTTC. This encodes CASSLEVAGEQFF. V usage is TRBV5-1 and J usage is TRBJ2-1; D ambiguous. Germline lookup yields CDR1 SGHRS and CDR2 YFSETQ. The CDR3 is 13 residues long. V dropped 0 bases and J dropped 10 bases, with 11 bases sitting between them.

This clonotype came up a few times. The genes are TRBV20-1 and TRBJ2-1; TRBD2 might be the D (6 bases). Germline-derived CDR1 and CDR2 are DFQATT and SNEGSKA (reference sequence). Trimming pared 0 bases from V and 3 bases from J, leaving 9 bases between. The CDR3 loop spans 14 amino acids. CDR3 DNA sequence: TGCAGTGCTAGAGATTATAGCGGCTACAATGAGCAGTTCTTC. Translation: CSARDYSGYNEQFF.

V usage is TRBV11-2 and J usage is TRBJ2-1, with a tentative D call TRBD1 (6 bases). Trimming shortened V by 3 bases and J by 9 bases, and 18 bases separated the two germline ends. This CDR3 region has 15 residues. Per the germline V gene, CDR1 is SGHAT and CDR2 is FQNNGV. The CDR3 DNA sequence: TGTGCCAGCAGCTTTCTCCCAGGGGAAACGGGTGAGCAGTTCTTC. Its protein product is CASSFLPGETGEQFF.

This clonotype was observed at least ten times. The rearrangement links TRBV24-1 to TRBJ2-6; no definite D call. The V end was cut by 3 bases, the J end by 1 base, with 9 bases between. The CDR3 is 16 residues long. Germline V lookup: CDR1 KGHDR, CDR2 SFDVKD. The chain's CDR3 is CATSDDDGSGANVLTF. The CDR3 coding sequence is TGTGCCACCAGTGATGATGACGGTTCTGGGGCCAACGTCCTGACTTTC.

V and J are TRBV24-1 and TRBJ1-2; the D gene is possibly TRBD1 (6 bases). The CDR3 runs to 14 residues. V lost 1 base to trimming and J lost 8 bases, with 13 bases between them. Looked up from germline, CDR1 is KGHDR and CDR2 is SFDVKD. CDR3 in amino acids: CATSDFSGAGGYTF. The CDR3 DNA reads TGTGCCACCAGTGATTTTTCGGGGGCCGGCGGCTACACCTTC.

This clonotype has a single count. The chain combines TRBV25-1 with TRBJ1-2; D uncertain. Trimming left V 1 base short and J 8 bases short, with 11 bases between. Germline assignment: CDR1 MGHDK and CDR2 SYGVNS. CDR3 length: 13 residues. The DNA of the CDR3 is TGTGCCAGCAGTGAATCGCCGGGTAGCGGCTACACCTTC. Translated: CASSESPGSGYTF.

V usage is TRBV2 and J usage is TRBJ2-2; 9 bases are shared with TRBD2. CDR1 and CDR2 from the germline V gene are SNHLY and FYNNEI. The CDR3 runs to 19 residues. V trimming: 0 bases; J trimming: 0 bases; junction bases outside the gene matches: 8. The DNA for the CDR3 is TGTGCCAGCAGTGAAGCGTTACTAGCGGGTAAAACGAACACCGGGGAGCTGTTTTTT. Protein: CASSEALLAGKTNTGELFF.

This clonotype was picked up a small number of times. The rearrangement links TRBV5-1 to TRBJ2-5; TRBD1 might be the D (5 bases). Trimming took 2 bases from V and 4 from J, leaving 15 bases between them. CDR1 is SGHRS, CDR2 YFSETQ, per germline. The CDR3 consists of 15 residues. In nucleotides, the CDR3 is TGCGCCAGCAGCTTCTCCCGTGGGGCAGGAGAGACCCAGTACTTC. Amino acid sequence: CASSFSRGAGETQYF.

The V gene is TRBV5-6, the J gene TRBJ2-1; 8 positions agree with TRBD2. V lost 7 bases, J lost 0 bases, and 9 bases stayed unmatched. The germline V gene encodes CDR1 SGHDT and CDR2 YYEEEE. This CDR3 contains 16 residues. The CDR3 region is CASGLAGTSSYNEQFF. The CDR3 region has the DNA TGTGCCAGCGGACTAGCAGGGACAAGCTCCTACAATGAGCAGTTCTTC.

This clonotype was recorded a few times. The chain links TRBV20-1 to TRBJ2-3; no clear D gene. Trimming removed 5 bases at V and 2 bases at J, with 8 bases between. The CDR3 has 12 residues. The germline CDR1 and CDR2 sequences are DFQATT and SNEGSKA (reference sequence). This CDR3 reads CSAGGFTDTQYF. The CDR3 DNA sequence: TGCAGTGCTGGCGGATTCACAGATACGCAGTATTTT.

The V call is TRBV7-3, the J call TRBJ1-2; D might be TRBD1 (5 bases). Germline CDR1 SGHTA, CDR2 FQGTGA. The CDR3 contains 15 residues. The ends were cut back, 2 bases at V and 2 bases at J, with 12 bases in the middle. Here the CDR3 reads CASSLVGASNYGYTF. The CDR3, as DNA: TGTGCCAGCAGCTTAGTTGGGGCATCAAACTATGGCTACACCTTC.